The rows below give T cell receptor beta chains drawn from one sample of a study of T cells after posttransplantation cyclophosphamide. Data came from immunoSEQ multiplex PCR; TCRdb stores just in-frame clones and leaves some out. The sample has around 22,000 clones; roughly nine tenths are singletons. This specimen consisted of PBMCs, obtained after allogeneic stem cell transplant with posttransplant cyclophosphamide. The receptors come from a female patient aged 30 to 40 who received an allogeneic stem cell transplant from an unrelated donor, was CMV-positive, and had no GVHD. The T cells may partly be graft donor cells. CDR3s include the opening cysteine and the closing phenylalanine or tryptophan. The D gene is left open where the match is weak. For some rows the clone size is stated as once, few or many, or as a class when expanded; others skip it.

-	-	TRBV28	16	CASSLQGHRSNQPQHF
TRBD2	-	TRBV12-5	15	CASGPGLAGTNEQFF
-	-	TRBV4-1	14	CASRPPGQNYGYTF
-	few	TRBV5-4	16	CASSHGWSAGANVLTF
-	-	TRBV29-1	13	CSVEETVGNTIYF
TRBD1	-	TRBV2	13	CATTTGQGYEQYF
-	-	TRBV7-9	15	CASSLGHGPLNEQFF
-	-	TRBV10-3	14	CAISEWGPVTEAFF
-	-	TRBV6-6	12	CASGYSPFGYTF
-	-	TRBV13	14	CASSAGAAWETQYF
TRBD1	-	TRBV27	16	CASSLSEGAPNSPLHF
-	-	TRBV6-1	13	CASKISGVLKAFF
-	few	TRBV10-3	14	CAISESAGRTEAFF
TRBD2	-	TRBV4-3	22	CASSQDWYLLGQTSGAGDEQFF
TRBD1	-	TRBV7-9	13	CASTEQGNYGYTF
TRBD2	-	TRBV19	16	CASSSYSGGAYNEQFF
TRBD1	-	TRBV12-5	17	CASGLVPKGQRSYGYTF
-	-	TRBV13	16	CASSPQGGDRQETQYF
-	-	TRBV12-5	14	CASGPGGIEEKLFF
-	-	TRBV2	14	CASRDSSSTDTQYF
TRBD1	-	TRBV11-3	16	CASSLVLSGQGYEQYF
TRBD1	-	TRBV30	14	CAWSTDRGSYGYTF
-	-	TRBV4-2	17	CASSQDTGFTMNTEAFF
-	-	TRBV9	14	CASSGGAVSYEQYF
-	-	TRBV6-1	16	CASSELELSSYNEQFF
TRBD1	-	TRBV15	14	CATSSGTAFYEQYF
-	-	TRBV9	15	CASSVAGSGANVLTF
TRBD2	-	TRBV6-5	15	CASRRTSGRSETQYF
TRBD1	-	TRBV11-2	14	CASSLEAEGQDEYF
TRBD1	-	TRBV2	12	CASSGQGAFQYF
-	-	TRBV29-1	16	CSVGTPLGQNTGELFF
TRBD2	-	TRBV6-4	15	CASSWGSGGADTQYF
-	-	TRBV7-9	14	CASSLVDKGNTIYF
-	-	TRBV21-1	17	CASRLSPGIFLVQPQHF
-	few	TRBV6-1	15	CASSWLGDTSYEQYF
TRBD1	-	TRBV6-1	16	CASSGAGGLMNTEAFF
TRBD2	-	TRBV5-1	17	CASSLNVPSGGTETQYF
TRBD2	-	TRBV12-5	17	CASGSGEAGGSTDTQYF
TRBD1	-	TRBV11-3	15	CASSSPGTENYEQYF
TRBD2	-	TRBV9	14	CASNGGAGIYEQYF
-	-	TRBV5-4	15	CASSFDSSSYNEQFF
TRBD1	-	TRBV18	20	CASSPIDDRVKTSGANVLTF
-	-	TRBV18	14	CASSPPRDITEAFF
-	-	TRBV28	14	CAAHGRPSTDTQYF